This T cell receptor beta chain was sequenced during a study of T and B cells in COVID-19 patients. On the study more broadly: COVID-19 patients gave peripheral blood either during active infection or after recovery. Recovered patients mostly had mild to moderate COVID-19 managed as outpatients. General study results and limits: Patients with COVID-19 reportedly showed strongly skewed T cell receptor beta variable and joining gene usage.

V lost 3 bases, J lost 3 bases, and 0 bases stayed unmatched. The CDR3 spans 13 residues. Germline CDR1 LGHNA, CDR2 YSLEER. From blood, about 220-500 ng of genomic DNA served as TRB template. A word on this clonotype: Its matching antigen is unknown.

Multiplex PCR with BIOMED2 TRB-A/B primer pools amplified TRB rearrangements. One entry per CDR3 protein results from TCRdb running MiXCR on the multiplex PCR reads. The table shows around 15,000 distinct CDR3 sequences, with roughly 29% occurring only once. This TCR was recovered from a human donor who had recovered from COVID-19. The specimen sequenced was blood. The chain employs TRBV4-3 and TRBJ2-7; TRBD1 aligns across 9 bases. The CDR3 loop reads CASSQTGGYEQYF. The CDR3 DNA reads TGCGCCAGCAGCCAGACAGGGGGCTACGAGCAGTACTTC.